This entry lists 10 T cell receptor beta chains sequenced from one sample in a study of blood T cell repertoires in COVID-19. The repertoire was sequenced with immunoSEQ multiplex PCR; TCRdb's copy has only in-frame clones and lacks some. Among under 400,000 clones listed, approximately 88% were seen once. Source material: peripheral blood. Receptors were obtained from a young woman with COVID-19, enrolled during active disease.

This clone has a single count. The rearrangement joins TRBV29-1 to TRBJ2-2, with 7 bases matching TRBD1. CDR1 and CDR2 (germline): SQVTM, ANQGSEA. CDR3 length equals 15 residues. With V trimmed by 2 bases and J by 0 bases, 3 bases remained unmatched. The DNA of the CDR3 is TGCAGCGTTGAAACAGGGGCCGCGAACACCGGGGAGCTGTTTTTT. Its translation is CSVETGAANTGELFF.

V gene TRBV5-1 combines with J gene TRBJ2-2; 9 nucleotides align to TRBD2. CDR3 size: 17 residues. The V gene's germline CDR1 is SGHRS and CDR2 YFSETQ. After removal of 0 bases from V and 4 bases from J, the junction contained 7 bases not matched to a gene. In DNA, the CDR3 is TGCGCCAGCAGCTTGGCCTGGGGGACTAGCAGCACCGGGGAGCTGTTTTTT. Amino acids: CASSLAWGTSSTGELFF.

This chain connects TRBV7-2 to TRBJ1-3; D is perhaps TRBD1 (5 bases). This CDR3 is 15 amino acids long. Trimming took off 5 bases at V and 4 bases at J, with 15 bases between the two ends. Germline-derived CDR1 and CDR2 are SGHTA and FQGNSA. CDR3 in amino acids: CASSPDSAPGNTIYF. In nucleotides, the CDR3 is TGTGCCAGCAGCCCAGACAGCGCCCCGGGAAACACCATATATTTT.

The chain has TRBV7-3 and TRBJ2-7; D is unclear. This CDR3 region has 15 residues. V lost 2 bases, J lost 3 bases, and 14 bases lay in between. Germline V gene sequence: CDR1 SGHTA, CDR2 FQGTGA. The CDR3 sequence is CASSLGSGPRYEQYF. In DNA form, the CDR3 reads TGTGCCAGCAGCTTAGGATCGGGTCCCCGCTACGAGCAGTACTTC.

The gene calls are TRBV24-1 and TRBJ1-2; possibly TRBD1 for D (6 bases). The germline CDR1 and CDR2 sequences are KGHDR and SFDVKD. The CDR3 length is 15 residues. Trimming removed 2 bases from V and 5 bases from J, with 14 bases in between. The CDR3 region has the DNA TGTGCCACCAGTGATTCCGGGGGGGGCCGATATGGCTACACCTTC. This translates into CATSDSGGGRYGYTF.

This clone was seen only a few times. The gene calls are TRBV7-9 and TRBJ1-2; D unclear. In germline, CDR1 is SEHNR, CDR2 FQNEAQ (reference sequence). V was trimmed by 5 bases and J by 10 bases, leaving 11 bases between them. The CDR3 has 11 amino acids. The CDR3 is CASSHGEDYTF. Here the CDR3 DNA reads TGTGCCAGCAGCCATGGGGAGGACTACACCTTC.

The table lists this clone with a count of one. The CDR3 DNA follows: TGTGCCAGCAGTGACCCCCTGGGGCAGGGGCATCAGCCCCAGCATTTT. Its translation: CASSDPLGQGHQPQHF. The rearrangement links TRBV6-4 to TRBJ1-5; tentative D call: TRBD1 (6 bases). The CDR3 sequence is 16 residues long. With 2 bases removed from V and 5 bases from J, the gap between germline ends came to 16 bases. Germline V CDR1 and CDR2: MRHNA, SNTAGT.

There are a few counts of this clone. The CDR3 sequence is CASRTSKNNYGYTF. Here the CDR3 DNA reads TGTGCCAGTAGAACGAGCAAGAATAACTATGGCTACACCTTC. The chain is built from TRBV19 and TRBJ1-2; D is undetermined. The CDR3 is made up of 14 amino acids. Trimming left V 6 bases short and J 1 base short, with 12 bases between. Per the germline V gene, CDR1 is LNHDA and CDR2 is SQIVND (reference sequence).

V is TRBV11-3 and J is TRBJ2-7; D gene ambiguous. The CDR3 runs to 16 residues. V lost 5 bases to trimming and J lost 1 base, with 18 bases between them. CDR1 is SGHNT and CDR2 is YENEEA in the germline V gene. For the CDR3, the DNA is TGTGCCAGCAGCCCCCGAAGTTTTAGCCTTTCCTACGAGCAGTACTTC. This sequence encodes CASSPRSFSLSYEQYF.

CDR3 loop: CASSLETGVGAPLHF. CDR3 bases: TGCGCCAGCAGCTTGGAGACAGGGGTTGGAGCACCCCTCCACTTT. The V and J genes are TRBV5-1 and TRBJ1-6, with 8 nucleotides matching TRBD1. CDR3 length equals 15 residues. J lost 11 bases, V lost 0 bases, and 7 bases had no gene match. Germline V CDR1 and CDR2: SGHRS, YFSETQ.